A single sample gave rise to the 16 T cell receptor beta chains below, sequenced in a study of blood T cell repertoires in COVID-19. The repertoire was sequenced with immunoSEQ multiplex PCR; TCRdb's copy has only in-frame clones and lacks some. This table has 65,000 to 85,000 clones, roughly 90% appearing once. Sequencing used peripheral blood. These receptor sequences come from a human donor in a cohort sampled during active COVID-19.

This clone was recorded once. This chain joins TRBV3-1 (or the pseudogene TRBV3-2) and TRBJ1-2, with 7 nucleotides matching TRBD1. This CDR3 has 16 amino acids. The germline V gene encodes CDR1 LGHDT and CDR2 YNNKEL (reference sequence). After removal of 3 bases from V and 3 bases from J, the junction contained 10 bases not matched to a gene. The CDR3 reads CASSHGPRDSYYGYTF. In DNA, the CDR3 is TGTGCCAGCAGCCATGGACCCCGGGACAGCTACTATGGCTACACCTTC.

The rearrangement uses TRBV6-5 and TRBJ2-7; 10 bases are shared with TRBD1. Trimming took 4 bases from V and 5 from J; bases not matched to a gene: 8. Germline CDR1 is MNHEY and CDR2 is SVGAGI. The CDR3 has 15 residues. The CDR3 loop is CASSWGGTGAHEQYF. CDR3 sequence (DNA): TGTGCCAGCAGTTGGGGGGGGACAGGGGCCCACGAGCAGTACTTC.

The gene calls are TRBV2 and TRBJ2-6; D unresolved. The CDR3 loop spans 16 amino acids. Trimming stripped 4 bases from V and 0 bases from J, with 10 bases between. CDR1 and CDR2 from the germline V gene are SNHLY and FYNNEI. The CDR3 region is CASSVTPPSGANVLTF. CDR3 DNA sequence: TGTGCCAGCAGTGTTACACCCCCCTCTGGGGCCAACGTCCTGACTTTC.

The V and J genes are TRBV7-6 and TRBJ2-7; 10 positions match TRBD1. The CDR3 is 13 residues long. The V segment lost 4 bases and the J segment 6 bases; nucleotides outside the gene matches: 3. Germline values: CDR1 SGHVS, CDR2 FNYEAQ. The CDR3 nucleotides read TGTGCCAGCAGCTCTTGGACAGGGGGCGAGCAGTACTTC. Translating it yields CASSSWTGGEQYF.

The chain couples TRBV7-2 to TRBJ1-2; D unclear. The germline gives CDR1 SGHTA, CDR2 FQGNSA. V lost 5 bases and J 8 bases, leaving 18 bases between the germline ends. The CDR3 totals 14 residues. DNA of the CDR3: TGTGCCAGCAGCGATGACGGGGTTTGGGGAGGCTACACCTTC. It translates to CASSDDGVWGGYTF. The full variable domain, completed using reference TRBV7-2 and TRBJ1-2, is GAGVSQSPSNKVTEKGKDVELRCDPISGHTALYWYRQSLGQGLEFLIYFQGNSAPDKSGLPSDRFSAERTGGSVSTLTIQRTQQEDSAVYLCASSDDGVWGGYTFGSGTRLTVV.

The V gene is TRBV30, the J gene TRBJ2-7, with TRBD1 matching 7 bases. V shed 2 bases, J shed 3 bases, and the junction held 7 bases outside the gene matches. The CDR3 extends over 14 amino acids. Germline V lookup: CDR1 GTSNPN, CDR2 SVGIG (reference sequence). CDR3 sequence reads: CAWSIWDRSYEQYF. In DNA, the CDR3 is TGTGCCTGGAGTATCTGGGACAGAAGCTACGAGCAGTACTTC. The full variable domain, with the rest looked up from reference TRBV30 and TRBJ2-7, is SQTIHQWPATLVQPVGSPLSLECTVEGTSNPNLYWYRQAAGRGLQLLFYSVGIGQISSEVPQNLSASRPQDRQFILSSKKLLLSDSGFYLCAWSIWDRSYEQYFGPGTRLTVT.

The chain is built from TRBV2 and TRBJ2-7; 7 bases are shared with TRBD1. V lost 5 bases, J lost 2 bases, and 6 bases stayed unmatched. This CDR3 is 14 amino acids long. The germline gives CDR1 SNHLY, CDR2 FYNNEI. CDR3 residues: CASSSRQGPYEQYF. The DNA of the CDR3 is TGTGCCAGCAGTTCGCGACAGGGCCCCTACGAGCAGTACTTC.

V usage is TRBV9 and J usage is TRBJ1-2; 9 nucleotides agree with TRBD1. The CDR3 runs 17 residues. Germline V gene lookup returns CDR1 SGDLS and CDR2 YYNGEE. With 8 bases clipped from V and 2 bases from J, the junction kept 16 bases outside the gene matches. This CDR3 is CASTSPTGGIMNYGYTF. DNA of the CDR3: TGTGCCAGTACGAGCCCCACAGGGGGCATTATGAACTATGGCTACACCTTC.

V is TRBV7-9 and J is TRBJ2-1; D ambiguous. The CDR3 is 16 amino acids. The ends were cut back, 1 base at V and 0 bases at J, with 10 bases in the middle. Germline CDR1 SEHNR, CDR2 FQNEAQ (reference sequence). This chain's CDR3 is CASSLGVGSSYNEQFF. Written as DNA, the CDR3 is TGTGCCAGCAGCTTAGGGGTGGGCAGCTCCTACAATGAGCAGTTCTTC.

CDR3 protein: CASRLRDRADTQYF. The CDR3 nucleotides are TGTGCCAGTAGGTTGAGGGACAGGGCTGATACGCAGTATTTT. The rearrangement uses TRBV19 and TRBJ2-3, with 9 bases lining up with TRBD1. The CDR3 totals 14 residues. V lost 6 bases, J lost 6 bases, and 7 bases stayed unmatched. Germline V gene lookup returns CDR1 LNHDA and CDR2 SQIVND (reference sequence).

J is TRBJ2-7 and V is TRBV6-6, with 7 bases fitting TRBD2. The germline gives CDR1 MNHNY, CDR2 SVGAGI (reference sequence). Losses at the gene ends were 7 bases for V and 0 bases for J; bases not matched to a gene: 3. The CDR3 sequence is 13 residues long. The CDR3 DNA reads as TGTGCCAGCATGGCGGGAGTCTCCTACGAGCAGTACTTC. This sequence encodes CASMAGVSYEQYF.

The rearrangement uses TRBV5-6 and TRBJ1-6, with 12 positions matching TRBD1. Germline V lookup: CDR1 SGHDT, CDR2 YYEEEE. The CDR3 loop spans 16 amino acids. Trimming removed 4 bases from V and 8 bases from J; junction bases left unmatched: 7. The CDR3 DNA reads TGTGCCAGCAGCCCGGGACAGGGGGCTCATTATTCACCCCTCCACTTT. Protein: CASSPGQGAHYSPLHF.

The CDR3: CATTGVYSGANVLTF. The CDR3 bases are TGTGCCACCACGGGGGTATACTCGGGGGCCAACGTCCTGACTTTC. This sequence joins TRBV24-1 and TRBJ2-6, with TRBD2 as a possible D gene (6 bases). Trimming shortened V by 8 bases and J by 4 bases, and 14 bases separated the two germline ends. CDR3 length equals 15 residues. Germline V gives CDR1 KGHDR, CDR2 SFDVKD.

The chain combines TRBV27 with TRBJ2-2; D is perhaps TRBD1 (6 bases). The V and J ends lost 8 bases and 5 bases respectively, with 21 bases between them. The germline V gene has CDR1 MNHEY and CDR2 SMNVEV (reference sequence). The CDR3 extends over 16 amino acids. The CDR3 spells CASGPSGSGETGELFF. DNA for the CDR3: TGTGCCAGCGGCCCCTCAGGCTCAGGGGAAACCGGGGAGCTGTTTTTT.

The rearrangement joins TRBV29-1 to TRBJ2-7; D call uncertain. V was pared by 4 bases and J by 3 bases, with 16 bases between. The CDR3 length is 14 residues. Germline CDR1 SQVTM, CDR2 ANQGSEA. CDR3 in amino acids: CSVVMEIALYEQYF. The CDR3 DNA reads TGCAGCGTTGTGATGGAGATAGCACTCTACGAGCAGTACTTC.

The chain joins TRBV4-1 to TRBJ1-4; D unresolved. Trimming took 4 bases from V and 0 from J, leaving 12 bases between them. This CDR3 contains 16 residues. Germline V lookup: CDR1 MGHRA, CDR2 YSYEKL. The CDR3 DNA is TGCGCCAGCAGCCTACGAGGGCTCTCAACTAATGAAAAACTGTTTTTT. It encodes CASSLRGLSTNEKLFF.